This T cell receptor (beta chain) appears in the sequencing data of a study of monozygotic twins with inflammatory bowel disease. This CDR3 comprises 16 residues. Reprocessing the 5' RACE reads, TCRdb reports a single entry for every CDR3 protein and omits DNA. This sample's table reports about 41,000 distinct CDR3 sequences. Sequenced: blood. V and J are TRBV12-3 or TRBV12-4 and TRBJ2-6. The sequence derives from a human donor with ulcerative colitis or Crohn's disease, or a healthy co-twin of an affected twin (not recorded which). CDR3 sequence: CASSSGYGSGANVLTF.